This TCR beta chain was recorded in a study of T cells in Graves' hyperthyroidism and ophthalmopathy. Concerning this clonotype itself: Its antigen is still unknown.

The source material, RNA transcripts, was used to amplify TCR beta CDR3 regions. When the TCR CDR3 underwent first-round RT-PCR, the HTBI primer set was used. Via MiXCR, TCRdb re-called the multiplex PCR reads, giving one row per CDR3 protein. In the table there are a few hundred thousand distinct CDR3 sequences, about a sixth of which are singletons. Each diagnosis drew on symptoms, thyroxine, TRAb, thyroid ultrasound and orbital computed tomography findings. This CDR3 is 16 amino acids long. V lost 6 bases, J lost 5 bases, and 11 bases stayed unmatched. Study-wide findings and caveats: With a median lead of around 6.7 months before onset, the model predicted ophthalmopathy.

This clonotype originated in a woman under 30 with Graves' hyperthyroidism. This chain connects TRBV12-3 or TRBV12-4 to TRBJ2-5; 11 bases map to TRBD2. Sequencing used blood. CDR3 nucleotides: TGTGCCAGCAGGCTAGGTAGCGGGGGGGCCTGGGAGACCCAGTACTTC. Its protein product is CASRLGSGGAWETQYF.